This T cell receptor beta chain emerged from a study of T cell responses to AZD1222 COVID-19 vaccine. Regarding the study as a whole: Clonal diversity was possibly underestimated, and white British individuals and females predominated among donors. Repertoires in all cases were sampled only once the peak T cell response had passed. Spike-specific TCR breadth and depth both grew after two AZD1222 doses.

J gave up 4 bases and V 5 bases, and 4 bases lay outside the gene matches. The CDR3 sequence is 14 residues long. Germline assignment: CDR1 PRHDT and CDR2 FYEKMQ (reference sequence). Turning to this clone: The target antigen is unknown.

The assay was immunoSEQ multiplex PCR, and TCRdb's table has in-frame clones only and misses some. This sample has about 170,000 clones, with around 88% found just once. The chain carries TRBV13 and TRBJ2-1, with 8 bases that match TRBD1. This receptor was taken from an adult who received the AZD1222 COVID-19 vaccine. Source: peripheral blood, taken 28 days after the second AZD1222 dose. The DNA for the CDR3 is TGTGCCAGCAGCGATGGACAGGGTTACAATGAGCAGTTCTTC. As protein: CASSDGQGYNEQFF.